The present TCR beta chain was sequenced within a study of PD-1 blockade in classical Hodgkin lymphoma. Assay used: immunoSEQ multiplex PCR; TCRdb lists only in-frame clones, some missing. The repertoire holds under 50,000 clones, with around two thirds as singletons. As concerns this clone: A much larger clone lies one base from this, so it may be a read error. Other DNA sequences in this sample translate to the same CDR3.

The sample's time point: cycle 4 day 1 (C4D1), after 5 to 7 weeks of nivolumab. Relapse after autologous stem cell transplantation occurred in every patient, and brentuximab vedotin exposure varied. The CDR3 is 12 amino acids. Trimming pared 9 bases from V and 4 bases from J, leaving 12 bases between. Germline loops: CDR1 MDHEN, CDR2 SYDVKM. The chain recombines TRBV28 with TRBJ1-2; D is perhaps TRBD1 (6 bases). This sample comprised peripheral blood mononuclear cells (PBMCs), obtained before the fourth cycle of nivolumab. The TCR comes from a human donor with classical Hodgkin lymphoma. CDR3 loop: CASGTGSYGYTF. The DNA of the CDR3 is TGTGCCAGTGGTACAGGGTCCTATGGCTACACCTTC.